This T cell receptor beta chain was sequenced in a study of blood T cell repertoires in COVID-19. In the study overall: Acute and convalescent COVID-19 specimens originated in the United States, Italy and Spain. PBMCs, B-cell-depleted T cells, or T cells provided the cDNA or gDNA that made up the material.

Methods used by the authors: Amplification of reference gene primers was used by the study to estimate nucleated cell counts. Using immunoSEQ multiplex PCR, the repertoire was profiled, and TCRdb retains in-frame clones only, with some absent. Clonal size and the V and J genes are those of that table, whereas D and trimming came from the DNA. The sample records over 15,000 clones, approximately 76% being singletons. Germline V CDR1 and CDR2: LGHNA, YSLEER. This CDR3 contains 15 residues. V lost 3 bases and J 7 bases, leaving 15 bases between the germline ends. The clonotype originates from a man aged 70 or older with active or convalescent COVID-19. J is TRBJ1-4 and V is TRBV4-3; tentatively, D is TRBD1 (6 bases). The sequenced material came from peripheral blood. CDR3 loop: CASSHGQRRREKLFF. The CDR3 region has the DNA TGCGCCAGCAGCCATGGACAGAGAAGACGTGAAAAACTGTTTTTT.